This record concerns one TCR beta chain sequence. Assignment of participants to cohorts was predicated upon participant-reported clinical history. Exposed enrollees had met someone with a PCR-confirmed or clinician-diagnosed COVID-19 case at some point within the 2 weeks before study entry. Methods used by the authors: Estimates of nucleated cell counts were drawn from the amplification of reference gene primers. Generated by immunoSEQ multiplex PCR, the TCRdb table keeps only in-frame clones and is missing some. V and J calls and clone size follow that table, whereas D and trimming were derived from the DNA. Among hundreds of thousands of clones listed, 85% to 90% were seen once. These data belong to a study of blood T cell repertoires in COVID-19. Study-wide context: PBMCs, B-cell-depleted T cells, or T cells provided the cDNA or gDNA that made up the material.

The receptor was derived from a man over 45 who had been exposed to COVID-19. The material sequenced was PBMCs or T cells enriched from blood (not recorded which).

The CDR3 nucleotides read TGCGCCAGCAGTTCCGTTTCGAACACCGGGGAGCTGTTTTTT. Translated, it gives CASSSVSNTGELFF. This chain connects TRBV5-1 to TRBJ2-2; no firm D call. Germline lookup yields CDR1 SGHRS and CDR2 YFSETQ. The length of the CDR3 is 14 residues. V lost 5 bases, J lost 0 bases, and 8 bases lay in between.